Sequencing of this T cell receptor (beta chain) was carried out in a study of T cell clonality in common variable immunodeficiency. This clone was counted many times. Its target is not known. The read finishes 3 residues shy of the CDR3 end, and the germline J gene is used to complete it. The sample has other DNA sequences that encode this CDR3 too. Produced via immunoSEQ multiplex PCR; TCRdb's table is partial and in-frame only. The profile covers more than 55,000 clones, none occurring a single time. Study-wide results and limits: Fewer deletions and N-nucleotide insertions were reportedly seen in common variable immunodeficiency TCR beta sequences.

The CDR3 is 13 residues long. Germline CDR1 and CDR2: SEHNR and FQNEAQ (reference sequence). The V gene lost 1 base and the J gene lost 3 bases, with 4 bases spanning the gap. This sequence joins TRBV7-9 and TRBJ2-1; D not resolved. Material for sequencing was peripheral blood mononuclear cells. The TCR comes from a person between 18 and 75 years old in good health. The covered CDR3 bases are TGTGCCAGCAGCTTAGGACTCTACAATGAG. Its translation is CASSLGLYNE. The entire CDR3 reads CASSLGLYNEQFF.